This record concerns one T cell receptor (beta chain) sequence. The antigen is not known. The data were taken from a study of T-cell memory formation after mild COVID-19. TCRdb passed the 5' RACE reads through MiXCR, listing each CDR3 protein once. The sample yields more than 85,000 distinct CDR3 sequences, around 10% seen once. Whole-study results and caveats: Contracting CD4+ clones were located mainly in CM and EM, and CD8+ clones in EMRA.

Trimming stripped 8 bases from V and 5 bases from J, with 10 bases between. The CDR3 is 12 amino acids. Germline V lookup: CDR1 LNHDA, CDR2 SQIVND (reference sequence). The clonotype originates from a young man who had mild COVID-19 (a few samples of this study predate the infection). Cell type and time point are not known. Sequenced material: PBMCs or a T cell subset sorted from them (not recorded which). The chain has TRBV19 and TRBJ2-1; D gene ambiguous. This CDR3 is CASRASDNEQFF. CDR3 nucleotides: TGTGCCAGTCGTGCGTCTGACAATGAGCAGTTCTTC. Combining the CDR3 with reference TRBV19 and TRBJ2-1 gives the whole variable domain DGGITQSPKYLFRKEGQNVTLSCEQNLNHDAMYWYRQDPGQGLRLIYYSQIVNDFQKGDIAEGYSVSREKKESFPLTVTSAQKNPTAFYLCASRASDNEQFFGPGTRLTVL.